Below, 27 T cell receptor beta chains from the same sample are listed, as sequenced in a study of T cell responses to AZD1222 COVID-19 vaccine. The assay was immunoSEQ multiplex PCR, and TCRdb's table has in-frame clones only and misses some. The data show about 150,000 clones, 88% seen once. This specimen consisted of peripheral blood, obtained on day 0 of AZD1222 vaccination. The receptors originated from an adult in good health.

CDR3 sequence (DNA): TGCGCCAGCAGTGAGGGGACTGTGAATTCACCCCTCCACTTT. It is translated as CASSEGTVNSPLHF. The rearrangement links TRBV10-1 to TRBJ1-6; a weak D match, TRBD1 (5 bases). Per germline, CDR1 WNHNN and CDR2 SYGVQD (reference sequence). V lost 2 bases and J lost 7, with 9 bases in between. The CDR3 length is 14 residues.

J is TRBJ1-6 and V is TRBV7-2; 7 bases align to TRBD1. V lost 4 bases and J lost 0; bases outside the gene matches: 9. This CDR3 is 18 amino acids long. Germline values: CDR1 SGHTA, CDR2 FQGNSA. CDR3 protein: CASSSGQATSSYNSPLHF. The CDR3 nucleotides read TGTGCCAGCAGCTCAGGACAGGCCACGAGCTCCTATAATTCACCCCTCCACTTT.

This clone appeared a few times. The rearrangement joins TRBV7-2 to TRBJ1-2, with TRBD1 identical over 12 bases. The CDR3 runs 14 residues. V trimming: 7 bases; J trimming: 7 bases; junction bases outside the gene matches: 7. The V gene's germline CDR1 is SGHTA and CDR2 FQGNSA. The CDR3 DNA reads as TGTGCCAGCAACCTGGGACAGGGGGCCAGTGGCTACACCTTC. Residues: CASNLGQGASGYTF.

The chain joins TRBV4-3 to TRBJ1-4; TRBD1 aligns across 9 bases. The CDR3 is made up of 15 amino acids. V shed 4 bases, J shed 5 bases, and the junction held 5 bases outside the gene matches. Per germline, CDR1 LGHNA and CDR2 YSLEER. This chain's CDR3 is CASSPGDRANEKLFF. In DNA, the CDR3 is TGCGCCAGCAGCCCCGGGGACAGGGCGAATGAAAAACTGTTTTTT.

The V gene is TRBV7-2, the J gene TRBJ2-3, with D possibly being TRBD2 (7 bases). V lost 5 bases to trimming and J lost 1 base, with 19 bases between them. The CDR3 consists of 17 residues. Germline CDR1 reads SGHTA; CDR2 reads FQGNSA. As DNA, the CDR3 is TGTGCCAGCAGCCTGACACCCCGGGGGGCCGGCACAGATACGCAGTATTTT. Amino acid sequence: CASSLTPRGAGTDTQYF. The complete variable domain, with remaining parts taken from reference TRBV7-2 and TRBJ2-3, reads GAGVSQSPSNKVTEKGKDVELRCDPISGHTALYWYRQSLGQGLEFLIYFQGNSAPDKSGLPSDRFSAERTGGSVSTLTIQRTQQEDSAVYLCASSLTPRGAGTDTQYFGPGTRLTVL.

The V gene is TRBV5-4, the J gene TRBJ2-2, with D perhaps matching TRBD1 (6 bases). Germline loops: CDR1 SGHNT, CDR2 YYREEE (reference sequence). This CDR3 comprises 16 residues. V gave up 2 bases and J gave up 4 bases, with 15 bases separating them. The chain's CDR3 is CASSLPQGRSTGELFF. CDR3 nucleotides: TGTGCCAGCAGCTTACCACAGGGTAGAAGCACCGGGGAGCTGTTTTTT.

J is TRBJ2-2 and V is TRBV10-3; no reliable D call. Trimming left V 3 bases short and J 5 bases short, with 10 bases between. The CDR3 extends over 14 amino acids. Germline values: CDR1 ENHRY, CDR2 SYGVKD. The DNA for the CDR3 is TGTGCCATCAGTGAAAATGCCCTAACCGGGGAGCTGTTTTTT. Translated: CAISENALTGELFF.

This chain links TRBV6-5 with TRBJ1-1; D unclear. The V gene lost 5 bases and the J gene lost 1 base, with 11 bases spanning the gap. Germline V gene data show CDR1 as MNHEY and CDR2 as SVGAGI. The CDR3 spans 14 residues. The CDR3 nucleotides are TGTGCCAGCAGTACCCGGGAGGGGAACACTGAAGCTTTCTTT. It is translated as CASSTREGNTEAFF.

This chain links TRBV5-4 with TRBJ1-2; perhaps TRBD1 as D (6 bases). V was cut by 0 bases and J by 6 bases, with 18 bases left in between. The CDR3 has 16 amino acids. Germline values: CDR1 SGHNT, CDR2 YYREEE (reference sequence). The CDR3 DNA is TGTGCCAGCAGCTTGGACTCGGGACGGACAGTACATGGCTACACCTTC. Encoded protein: CASSLDSGRTVHGYTF.

V usage is TRBV11-3 and J usage is TRBJ2-3; unclear D gene. V was shortened by 5 bases and J by 1 base, with 7 bases between the two germline ends. CDR1 is SGHNT, CDR2 YENEEA, per germline. This CDR3 is built from 13 residues. CDR3 nucleotide sequence: TGTGCCAGCAGCCAACACCGCACAGATACGCAGTATTTT. It yields the protein CASSQHRTDTQYF.

This clone was detected ten times or more. This chain joins TRBV4-1 and TRBJ2-1; D unresolved. The V gene lost 0 bases and the J gene lost 2 bases, with 5 bases spanning the gap. Germline-derived CDR1 and CDR2 are MGHRA and YSYEKL. The CDR3 consists of 14 residues. CDR3 DNA: TGCGCCAGCAGCCAAGATGCGCCCTACAATGAGCAGTTCTTC. Residues: CASSQDAPYNEQFF.

The J gene is TRBJ1-6, the V gene TRBV27; D perhaps matches TRBD1 (5 bases). There are 14 residues in the CDR3. Deletions cut 4 bases from V and 6 bases from J, with 10 bases between. The germline gives CDR1 MNHEY, CDR2 SMNVEV (reference sequence). CDR3: CASSSGTGNSPLHF. The DNA for the CDR3 is TGTGCCAGCAGTTCCGGGACCGGTAATTCACCCCTCCACTTT.

The genes are TRBV11-2 and TRBJ2-6, with D perhaps matching TRBD1 (7 bases). Deletions cut 5 bases from V and 4 bases from J, with 15 bases between. CDR1 and CDR2 (germline): SGHAT, FQNNGV. The CDR3 is 16 amino acids. The CDR3 loop reads CASSSTGAGGANVLTF. CDR3 nucleotide sequence: TGTGCCAGCAGCAGTACAGGGGCGGGAGGGGCCAACGTCCTGACTTTC.

This clone was counted a single time. The J gene is TRBJ2-2, the V gene TRBV7-2; D is uncertain. Germline values: CDR1 SGHTA, CDR2 FQGNSA. The ends were cut back, 1 base at V and 1 base at J, with 4 bases in the middle. The CDR3 loop spans 14 amino acids. CDR3 region: CASSLVGNTGELFF. The CDR3 bases are TGTGCCAGCAGCTTAGTCGGGAACACCGGGGAGCTGTTTTTT. The full variable domain, with the rest looked up from reference TRBV7-2 and TRBJ2-2, is GAGVSQSPSNKVTEKGKDVELRCDPISGHTALYWYRQSLGQGLEFLIYFQGNSAPDKSGLPSDRFSAERTGGSVSTLTIQRTQQEDSAVYLCASSLVGNTGELFFGEGSRLTVL.

This clone showed up just once. V and J are TRBV11-2 and TRBJ1-2; maybe TRBD1 (5 bases). Germline V gives CDR1 SGHAT, CDR2 FQNNGV. V was cut by 1 base and J by 7 bases, with 10 bases left in between. CDR3 length: 13 residues. The CDR3 protein is CASSLAGSSGYTF. The CDR3 DNA reads TGTGCCAGCAGCTTAGCAGGGTCAAGTGGCTACACCTTC.

The CDR3 reads CASSLLENYGYTF. The CDR3 DNA is TGCGCCAGCAGCTTGCTGGAGAACTATGGCTACACCTTC. The chain has TRBV5-1 and TRBJ1-2; the D is unclear. This CDR3 has 13 amino acids. Germline loops: CDR1 SGHRS, CDR2 YFSETQ. Trimming shortened V by 1 base and J by 2 bases, and 6 bases separated the two germline ends. Supplemented by reference TRBV5-1 and TRBJ1-2, the full variable domain reads KAGVTQTPRYLIKTRGQQVTLSCSPISGHRSVSWYQQTPGQGLQFLFEYFSETQRNKGNFPGRFSGRQFSNSRSEMNVSTLELGDSALYLCASSLLENYGYTFGSGTRLTVV.

V is TRBV6-5 and J is TRBJ2-1, with TRBD1 matching 7 bases. This CDR3 has 13 residues. Per germline, CDR1 MNHEY and CDR2 SVGAGI. V lost 10 bases, J lost 2 bases, and 5 bases stayed unmatched. DNA for the CDR3: TGTGCCACGTCGACAGGGCCCTACAATGAGCAGTTCTTC. Its protein is CATSTGPYNEQFF.

The chain employs TRBV6-5 and TRBJ1-2; maybe TRBD1 (5 bases). The V gene lost 5 bases and the J gene lost 9 bases, with 16 bases spanning the gap. CDR1 MNHEY and CDR2 SVGAGI come from the germline V gene. The CDR3 extends over 13 amino acids. CDR3 DNA: TGTGCCAGCAGTAACGGGGGGGATCGTAGCTACACCTTC. It yields the protein CASSNGGDRSYTF.

This clone is a singleton in its sample. The chain employs TRBV5-1 and TRBJ2-1; 8 bases map to TRBD1. The CDR3 is made up of 16 amino acids. Trimming removed 3 bases from V and 0 bases from J; junction bases left unmatched: 5. Germline V lookup: CDR1 SGHRS, CDR2 YFSETQ. In nucleotides, the CDR3 is TGCGCCAGCAGCTACGGACAGGGCAGCTCCTACAATGAGCAGTTCTTC. This translates into CASSYGQGSSYNEQFF.

This rearrangement joins TRBV9 to TRBJ1-6; no firm D call. The germline V gene has CDR1 SGDLS and CDR2 YYNGEE. The V and J ends lost 4 bases and 7 bases respectively, with 9 bases between them. The CDR3 contains 13 residues. DNA for the CDR3: TGTGCCAGCAGCCCCGCCGGGAATTCACCCCTCCACTTT. Its translation is CASSPAGNSPLHF.

This chain uses TRBV6-5 with TRBJ1-2, with a possible D match to TRBD1 (5 bases). The CDR3 length is 13 residues. Trimming left V 6 bases short and J 2 bases short, with 10 bases between. CDR1 and CDR2 from the germline V gene are MNHEY and SVGAGI. The CDR3 region is CASSGGRNYGYTF. CDR3 bases: TGTGCCAGCAGCGGGGGGAGAAACTATGGCTACACCTTC.

The rearrangement joins TRBV3-1 (or the pseudogene TRBV3-2) to TRBJ2-2; D may correspond to TRBD1 or TRBD2 (5 bases each). Germline values: CDR1 LGHDT, CDR2 YNNKEL (reference sequence). The CDR3 consists of 17 residues. V was pared by 1 base and J by 8 bases, with 20 bases between. CDR3 bases: TGTGCCAGCAGCCAAGCCGGGACCACCTACGCGGGTGGGGAGCTGTTTTTT. Translating gives CASSQAGTTYAGGELFF.

J is TRBJ1-5 and V is TRBV20-1; D call uncertain. The CDR3 totals 14 residues. The V end lost 3 bases, the J end lost 0 bases, and 9 bases lay between the germline ends. The germline V gene encodes CDR1 DFQATT and CDR2 SNEGSKA (reference sequence). The CDR3 spells CSASLSYSNQPQHF. The CDR3, as DNA: TGCAGTGCTAGTCTCAGCTATAGCAATCAGCCCCAGCATTTT.

The chain joins TRBV18 to TRBJ1-2; 9 bases are a match to TRBD1. The CDR3 is 13 residues long. CDR1 is KGHSH and CDR2 is LQKENI in the germline V gene. J gave up 4 bases and V 6 bases, and 3 bases lay outside the gene matches. CDR3 sequence (DNA): TGTGCCAGCTCGGAGGACAGGGGCTATGGCTACACCTTC. Amino acid sequence: CASSEDRGYGYTF.

This clone was detected only a few times. V gene TRBV15 combines with J gene TRBJ2-7; the D is unclear. Trimming cost V 8 bases and J 4 bases, with 9 bases left between them. The CDR3 covers 11 residues. Germline CDR1 LNHNV, CDR2 YYDKDF (reference sequence). The CDR3 is CATACMYEQYF. The CDR3, as DNA: TGTGCCACCGCCTGCATGTACGAGCAGTACTTC.

This chain uses TRBV6-5 with TRBJ1-2; D might be TRBD1 (6 bases). V was clipped by 9 bases and J by 2 bases, with 16 bases between them. The CDR3 is made up of 14 amino acids. Germline assignment: CDR1 MNHEY and CDR2 SVGAGI. For the CDR3, the DNA is TGTGCCAGGGGTGGGGGCCCTTCAAACTATGGCTACACCTTC. It specifies CARGGGPSNYGYTF.

This chain links TRBV5-1 with TRBJ2-3; the D is unclear. The germline gives CDR1 SGHRS, CDR2 YFSETQ. CDR3 length: 11 amino acids. With 5 bases removed from V and 6 bases from J, the gap between germline ends came to 7 bases. CDR3 DNA: TGCGCCAGCAGGTCCGGGGATACGCAGTATTTT. The encoded protein is CASRSGDTQYF.